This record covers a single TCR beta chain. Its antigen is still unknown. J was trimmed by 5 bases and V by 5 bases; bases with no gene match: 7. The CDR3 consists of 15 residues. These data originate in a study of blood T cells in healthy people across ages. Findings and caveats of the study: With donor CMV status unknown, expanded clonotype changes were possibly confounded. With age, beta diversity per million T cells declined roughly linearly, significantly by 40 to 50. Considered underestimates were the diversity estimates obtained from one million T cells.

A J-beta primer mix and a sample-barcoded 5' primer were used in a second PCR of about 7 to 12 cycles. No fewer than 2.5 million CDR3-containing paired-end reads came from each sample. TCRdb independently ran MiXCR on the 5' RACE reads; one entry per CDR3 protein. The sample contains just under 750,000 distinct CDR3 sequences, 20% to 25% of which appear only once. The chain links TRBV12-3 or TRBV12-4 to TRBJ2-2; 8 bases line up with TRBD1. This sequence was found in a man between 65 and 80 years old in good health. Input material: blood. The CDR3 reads CASSRQGSQTGELFF. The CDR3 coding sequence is TGTGCCAGCAGTCGACAGGGGAGTCAGACCGGGGAGCTGTTTTTT.